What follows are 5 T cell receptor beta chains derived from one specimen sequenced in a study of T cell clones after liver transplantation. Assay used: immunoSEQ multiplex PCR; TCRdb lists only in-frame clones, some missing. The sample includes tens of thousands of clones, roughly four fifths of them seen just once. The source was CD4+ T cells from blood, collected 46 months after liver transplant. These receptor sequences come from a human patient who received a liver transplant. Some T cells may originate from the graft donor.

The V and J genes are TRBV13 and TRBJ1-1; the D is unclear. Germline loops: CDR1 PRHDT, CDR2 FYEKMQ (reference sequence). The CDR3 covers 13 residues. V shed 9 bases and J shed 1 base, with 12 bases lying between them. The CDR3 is CASRRTANTEAFF. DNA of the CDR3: TGTGCCAGTCGGAGGACGGCGAACACTGAAGCTTTCTTT. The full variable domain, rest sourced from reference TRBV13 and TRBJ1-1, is AAGVIQSPRHLIKEKRETATLKCYPIPRHDTVYWYQQGPGQDPQFLISFYEKMQSDKGSIPDRFSAQQFSDYHSELNMSSLELGDSALYFCASRRTANTEAFFGQGTRLTVV.

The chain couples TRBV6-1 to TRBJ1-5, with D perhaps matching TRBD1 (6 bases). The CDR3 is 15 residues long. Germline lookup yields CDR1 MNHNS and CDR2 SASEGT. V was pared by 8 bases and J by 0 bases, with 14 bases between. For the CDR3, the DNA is TGTGCCAGCGGGCGACAGGCCTTTAGCAATCAGCCCCAGCATTTT. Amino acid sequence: CASGRQAFSNQPQHF.

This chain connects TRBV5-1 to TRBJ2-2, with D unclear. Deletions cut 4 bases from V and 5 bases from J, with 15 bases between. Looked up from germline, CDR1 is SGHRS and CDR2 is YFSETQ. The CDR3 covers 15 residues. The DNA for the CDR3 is TGCGCCAGCAGCCTTGTATCCCTTGGGACCGGGGAGCTGTTTTTT. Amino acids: CASSLVSLGTGELFF.

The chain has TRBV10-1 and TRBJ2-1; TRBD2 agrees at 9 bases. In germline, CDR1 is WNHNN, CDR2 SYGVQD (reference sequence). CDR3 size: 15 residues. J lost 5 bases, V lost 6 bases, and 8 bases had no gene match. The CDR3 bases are TGCGCCAGCAGCTCGACTAGCGGAACAAACAATGAGCAGTTCTTC. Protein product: CASSSTSGTNNEQFF.

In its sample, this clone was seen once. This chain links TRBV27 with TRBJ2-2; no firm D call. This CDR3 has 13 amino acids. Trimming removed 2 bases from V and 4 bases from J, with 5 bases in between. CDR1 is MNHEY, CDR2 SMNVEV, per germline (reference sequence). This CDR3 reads CASSLRSTGELFF. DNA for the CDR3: TGTGCCAGCAGTTTACGGAGCACCGGGGAGCTGTTTTTT.